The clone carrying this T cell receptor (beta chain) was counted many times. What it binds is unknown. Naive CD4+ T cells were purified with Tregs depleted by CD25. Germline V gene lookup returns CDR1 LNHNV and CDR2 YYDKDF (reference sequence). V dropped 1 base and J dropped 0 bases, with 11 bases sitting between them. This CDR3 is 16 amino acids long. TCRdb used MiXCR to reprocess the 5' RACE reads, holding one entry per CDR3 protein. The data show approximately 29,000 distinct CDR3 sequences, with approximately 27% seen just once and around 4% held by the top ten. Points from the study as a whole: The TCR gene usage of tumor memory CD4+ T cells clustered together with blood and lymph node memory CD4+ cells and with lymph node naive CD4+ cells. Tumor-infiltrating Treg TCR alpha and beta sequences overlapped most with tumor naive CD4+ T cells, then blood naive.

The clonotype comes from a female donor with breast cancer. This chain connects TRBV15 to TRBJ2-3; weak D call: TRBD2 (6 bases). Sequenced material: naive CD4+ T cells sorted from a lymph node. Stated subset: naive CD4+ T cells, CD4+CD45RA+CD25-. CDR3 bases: TGTGCCACCAGCAGAGTTCGCGGGATGAGCACAGATACGCAGTATTTT. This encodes CATSRVRGMSTDTQYF.